One and the same sample provided the 13 T cell receptor beta chains below, sequenced in a study of beta chain features in type 1 diabetes. Sequencing targeted expressed TCRB transcripts, as all isolated RNA had been reverse transcribed. Profiling relied on immunoSEQ multiplex PCR, and the TCRdb table lists in-frame clones only, not all of them. This table has about 150,000 clones, about 10% appearing once. Sequencing was done on a sample of naive CD4+ T cells from blood. These receptors were collected from a man aged 18 to 30 in good health.

The chain recombines TRBV7-9 with TRBJ1-2; 7 bases fit TRBD1. Germline values: CDR1 SEHNR, CDR2 FQNEAQ (reference sequence). V dropped 2 bases and J dropped 8; count of bases not matched to a gene: 8. This CDR3 spans 14 amino acids. This CDR3 is CASSLQGVFIGYTF. The CDR3 bases are TGTGCCAGCAGCTTACAGGGGGTCTTCATCGGCTACACCTTC.

Remarks on this clone: One junction end disagrees with the germline gene, perhaps due to a read error. The chain has TRBV2 and TRBJ2-7; D is unclear. The J call is doubtful: the DNA matches TRBJ2-5 better. The CDR3 totals 12 residues. From germline, CDR1 is SNHLY and CDR2 FYNNEI. CDR3 sequence (DNA): TGTGCCAGCAGGGAAGATTCGGAGACCCAGTACTTC. Encoded protein: CASREDSETQYF.

This clone showed up just a few times. The CDR3 loop is CASSQDLAGGPRETQYF. As DNA, the CDR3 is TGTGCCAGCAGCCAAGATCTGGCGGGGGGGCCTAGGGAGACCCAGTACTTC. The chain recombines TRBV4-2 with TRBJ2-5, with 9 bases fitting TRBD2. This CDR3 region has 17 residues. Germline trimming cut 0 bases from V and 5 bases from J; bases unmatched to any gene: 10. CDR1 LGHNA and CDR2 YNFKEQ come from the germline V gene.

V usage is TRBV11-2 and J usage is TRBJ2-5; 14 positions agree with TRBD2. Germline lookup yields CDR1 SGHAT and CDR2 FQNNGV. The CDR3 extends over 16 amino acids. With 3 bases clipped from V and 3 bases from J, the junction kept 3 bases outside the gene matches. The CDR3 protein is CASSFGLAGGKETQYF. For the CDR3, the DNA is TGTGCCAGCAGCTTCGGACTAGCGGGGGGCAAAGAGACCCAGTACTTC.

This chain uses TRBV5-6 with TRBJ2-3; D is perhaps TRBD2 (6 bases). The CDR3 spans 13 residues. Germline V CDR1 and CDR2: SGHDT, YYEEEE. Trimming took 6 bases from V and 8 from J, leaving 16 bases between them. The CDR3 DNA sequence: TGTGCCAGCACCAACCGGGAGTTTGGTACGCAGTATTTT. Its protein is CASTNREFGTQYF.

This clone was picked up a small number of times. The chain links TRBV28 to TRBJ2-3; D is perhaps TRBD1 (5 bases). The length of the CDR3 is 15 residues. V lost 8 bases and J lost 2, with 17 bases in between. Germline V gives CDR1 MDHEN, CDR2 SYDVKM. CDR3: CASDSPTLDTDTQYF. In DNA, the CDR3 is TGTGCCAGCGACAGCCCTACGCTGGACACAGATACGCAGTATTTT.

The V gene is TRBV10-3, the J gene TRBJ2-3, with 9 bases identical to TRBD2. Germline values: CDR1 ENHRY, CDR2 SYGVKD. The CDR3 is 15 amino acids. J lost 1 base, V lost 4 bases, and 3 bases had no gene match. CDR3 coding DNA: TGTGCCATCAGTGGGGCTAGCGGGGGCACAGATACGCAGTATTTT. Translating it yields CAISGASGGTDTQYF.

This clone was observed many times. The genes are TRBV29-1 and TRBJ2-1; tentatively, D is TRBD2 (6 bases). The CDR3 totals 15 residues. The germline CDR1 and CDR2 sequences are SQVTM and ANQGSEA. The V and J ends lost 4 bases and 6 bases respectively, with 19 bases between them. CDR3 residues: CSVVAFGGFGNEQFF. The CDR3 DNA follows: TGCAGCGTTGTTGCGTTTGGAGGGTTTGGCAATGAGCAGTTCTTC.

This clone was counted ten times or more. V gene TRBV19 combines with J gene TRBJ2-1; perhaps TRBD2 as D (6 bases). This CDR3 region has 14 residues. Germline-derived CDR1 and CDR2 are LNHDA and SQIVND (reference sequence). With 4 bases removed from V and 4 bases from J, the gap between germline ends came to 11 bases. The CDR3 DNA reads TGTGCCAGTAGTACCAGTGGGGGGTACAATGAGCAGTTCTTC. This gives the protein CASSTSGGYNEQFF.

The V gene is TRBV7-8, the J gene TRBJ2-7; D is perhaps TRBD2 (6 bases). Trimming removed 3 bases from V and 6 bases from J, with 9 bases in between. This CDR3 contains 12 residues. From germline, CDR1 is SGHVS and CDR2 FQNEAQ. CDR3 protein: CASSFSGGEQYF. CDR3 sequence (DNA): TGTGCCAGCAGCTTCTCCGGGGGCGAGCAGTACTTC.

The CDR3 protein is CASSILQGYNEQFF. CDR3 DNA sequence: TGTGCCAGCAGCATATTACAGGGCTACAATGAGCAGTTCTTC. The chain links TRBV21-1 to TRBJ2-1; no DNA check was done on the table's D call, TRBD1. TRBV21-1 is tagged as a pseudogene. CDR3 size: 14 residues.

The rearrangement joins TRBV2 to TRBJ1-1, with D possibly being TRBD1 (5 bases). Trimming removed 2 bases from V and 2 bases from J, with 18 bases in between. The CDR3 consists of 17 residues. Germline V gene lookup returns CDR1 SNHLY and CDR2 FYNNEI. CDR3 DNA: TGTGCCAGCAGTGAATTCGGGGCGGGAAGGGCAAACACTGAAGCTTTCTTT. Translated: CASSEFGAGRANTEAFF. Full variable domain (rest looked up from reference TRBV2 and TRBJ1-1): EPEVTQTPSHQVTQMGQEVILRCVPISNHLYFYWYRQILGQKVEFLVSFYNNEISEKSEIFDDQFSVERPDGSNFTLKIRSTKLEDSAMYFCASSEFGAGRANTEAFFGQGTRLTVV.

The chain employs TRBV18 and TRBJ2-7; weak D call: TRBD2 (5 bases). The germline CDR1 and CDR2 sequences are KGHSH and LQKENI. Trimming shortened V by 3 bases and J by 6 bases, and 21 bases separated the two germline ends. The CDR3 runs to 16 residues. The CDR3 DNA follows: TGTGCCAGCTCACCCAACAGCGATCCGGGTGGAGGCGAGCAGTACTTC. It codes for CASSPNSDPGGGEQYF.